The T cell receptor (beta chain) described here comes from a study of blood T cell repertoires in COVID-19 (TCRdb year 2020). As for the study more broadly: Samples from collaborators originated in the United States, Italy and Spain and spanned both the acute and convalescent phases of COVID-19. The samples were drawn from two sources: the first 160 participants of the ongoing ImmuneRACE study, and 950 to 1,500 subjects contributed by 6 global collaborators. Where HLA class I and class II types were available, the types were taken from metadata supplied by the sample provider, not from assay-based typing. A freely available public database, intended as a resource for researchers studying the immune response to SARS-CoV-2, is where the repertoires were released. Deeply sampled blood TCRbeta repertoires from subjects exposed to, actively infected with, or recovered from COVID-19 were included in the dataset. The prospective study material was composed of cDNA or gDNA derived from T cells, B-cell-depleted T cells, or PBMCs. Sample metadata almost always included a de-identified subject ID, COVID-19 status, age in years and sex. Study-wide findings and limitations: How much clinical and demographic metadata was included differed by source and by participant, and the metadata was provided uncurated.

V lost 7 bases and J lost 3 bases, and the count of bases not matched to a germline gene is 8. From a lookup of the germline V gene, CDR1 and CDR2 are SQVTM and ANQGSEA. Reading from cysteine to phenylalanine, the CDR3 counts 13 amino acids. The kept DNA is CDR3 alone, 39 bases in frame from the first base. TCRbeta CDR3 regions were amplified from genomic DNA using the immunoSEQ Assay, a bias-controlled multiplex PCR. In the source study's methods: The number of nucleated cells in each sample was estimated by amplification of reference gene primers within the assay. To quantify the absolute abundance of each unique TCRbeta CDR3 rearrangement, sequence reads were collapsed and filtered. For each sample, productive Simpson clonality was calculated as the square root of Simpson's diversity index across productive rearrangements. Not all clones reach the TCRdb copy of this immuneACCESS table, which keeps in-frame sequences only. Checked studies attribute under half of the gap to unresolved V genes and leave the rest unexplained. D and trimming were read from the DNA, whereas the V and J calls and clone size are those reported in that table. This sample lists 150,000 or so clones; roughly 90% were detected once. The leading ten clones occupy approximately 6.6% of the sample.

A word on this clone: It lacks a known antigen. No base quality values were provided; no much bigger clone lies one nucleotide off.

Participants in the prospective study were enrolled through a virtual design, were aged roughly 18 to 100 years, and lived in under 25 United States geographic areas. Cohort assignment in the prospective study relied on participant-reported clinical history from a screening survey and a study questionnaire. Recovered participants in ImmuneRACE Cohort 3 were defined by two consecutive negative NP/OP PCR tests, clearance by a healthcare professional, or resolution of symptoms. In the prospective study, mobile phlebotomists collected whole blood, serum and a nasopharyngeal or oropharyngeal swab from each participant. Participants in the prospective study had the option to provide additional blood draws and questionnaires over a roughly 2-month period. Blood samples from the prospective study were shipped frozen or at room temperature prior to DNA extraction.

The V and J segments used are TRBV29-1 and TRBJ1-2; 7 bases in between match TRBD1. Sequenced sample: PBMCs or T cells enriched from blood (not recorded which). This TCR derives from a woman between 45 and 60 years old who had recovered from COVID-19. The CDR3 region has the sequence CSGTRQGDYGYTF. The DNA reads as follows: TGCAGCGGTACCCGGCAGGGGGACTATGGCTACACCTTC.